This T cell receptor beta chain derives from a study of radiotherapy plus CTLA-4 blockade in lung cancer. The V and J ends lost 3 bases and 1 base, in that order; junction bases with no gene match: 17. This CDR3 is built from 21 residues. The germline V gene has CDR1 ENHRY and CDR2 SYGVKD. The study, taken as a whole, reports: Together with interferon-beta, which increased in serum after radiation, early dynamic changes in blood T cell clones were reportedly the best predictors of response. In blood, TCR clones derived from the tumor expanded after radiotherapy plus ipilimumab.

This clone was seen a few times. Antigen: not known. CTLA-4 blockade with ipilimumab, together with focal radiation, was given to patients with chemo-refractory metastatic non-small-cell lung cancer. Generated by immunoSEQ multiplex PCR, the TCRdb table keeps only in-frame clones and is missing some. This sample carries roughly 98,000 clones, more than 75% of them seen once, and the ten largest clones take under 4%. This clonotype was sampled from a human donor with non-small cell lung cancer who had a partial response to radiotherapy plus ipilimumab. Sequenced material: peripheral blood, taken from a patient treated with radiotherapy plus ipilimumab. The chain recombines TRBV10-3 with TRBJ2-6; TRBD1 aligns across 8 bases. DNA of the CDR3: TGTGCCATCAGTGAACCTACCGCGACAGGGGCTTCATCGTCTGGGGCCAACGTCCTGACTTTC. It yields the protein CAISEPTATGASSSGANVLTF.